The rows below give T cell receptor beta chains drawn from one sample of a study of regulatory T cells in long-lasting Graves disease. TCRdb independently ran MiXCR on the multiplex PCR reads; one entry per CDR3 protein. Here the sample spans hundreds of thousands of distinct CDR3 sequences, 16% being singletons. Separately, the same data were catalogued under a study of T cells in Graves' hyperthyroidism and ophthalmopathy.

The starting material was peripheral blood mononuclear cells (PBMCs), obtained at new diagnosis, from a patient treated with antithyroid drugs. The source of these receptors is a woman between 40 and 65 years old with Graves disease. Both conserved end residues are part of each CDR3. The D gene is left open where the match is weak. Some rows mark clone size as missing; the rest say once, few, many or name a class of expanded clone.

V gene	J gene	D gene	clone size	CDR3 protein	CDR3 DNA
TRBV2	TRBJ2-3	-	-	CASSEERAVATQYF	TGTGCCAGCAGTGAAGAAAGGGCGGTAGCTACGCAGTATTTT
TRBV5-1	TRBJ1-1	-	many	CASRVRGHQGAEAFF	TGCGCCAGCAGAGTCCGGGGGCATCAAGGAGCTGAAGCTTTCTTT
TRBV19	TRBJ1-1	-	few	CASRKGLKNTEAFF	TGTGCCAGTAGGAAGGGACTCAAGAACACTGAAGCTTTCTTT
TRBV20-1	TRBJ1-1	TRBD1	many	CSAAQGDNTEAFF	TGCAGTGCTGCACAGGGGGACAACACTGAAGCTTTCTTT
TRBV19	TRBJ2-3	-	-	CASSPPTGADRQYF	TGTGCCAGTAGTCCCCCGACCGGGGCAGATAGGCAGTATTTT
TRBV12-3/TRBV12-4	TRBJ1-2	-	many	CASSRNLDSSYGYTF	TGTGCCAGCAGTAGAAACTTGGACAGCTCCTATGGCTACACCTTC
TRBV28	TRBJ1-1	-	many	CASSLPPWGTTEAFF	TGTGCCAGCAGTCTCCCTCCGTGGGGAACCACTGAAGCTTTCTTT
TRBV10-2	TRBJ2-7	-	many	CASSDTRDEQYF	TGCGCCAGCAGTGATACGAGGGACGAGCAGTACTTC
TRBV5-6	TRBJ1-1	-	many	CASTNGDLLNTEAFF	TGTGCCAGCACCAACGGGGACCTGCTGAACACTGAAGCTTTCTTT
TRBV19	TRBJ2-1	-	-	CASSIGSAGSYGNEQFF	TGTGCCAGTAGTATAGGTTCGGCAGGGAGTTATGGGAATGAGCAGTTCTTC